One sample yielded the 4 T cell receptor beta chains listed below, sequenced in a study of cytomegalovirus exposure and HLA in healthy donors. PCR employed 60 Vbeta and 13 Jbeta primers. This table comes from immunoSEQ multiplex PCR, and its TCRdb copy is limited to in-frame clones, with some not included. The table records fewer than 200,000 clones, 75% to 85% of them present only once. Specimen: PBMCs. All receptors derive from a boy aged 5-17 years in good health and CMV-seronegative.

This CDR3 is CASTPSKVEWYF. CDR3 DNA sequence: TGTGCCAGCACCCCGTCTAAGGTGGAGTGGTACTTC. The chain uses TRBV6-1 and TRBJ2-7; D ambiguous. Germline assignment: CDR1 MNHNS and CDR2 SASEGT. V dropped 7 bases and J dropped 12 bases, with 19 bases sitting between them. The CDR3 loop spans 12 amino acids.

The J gene is TRBJ2-5, the V gene TRBV13; 7 nucleotides agree with TRBD1. Germline V lookup: CDR1 PRHDT, CDR2 FYEKMQ (reference sequence). The CDR3 extends over 14 amino acids. Unmatched junction bases numbered 7, after V lost 5 bases and J lost 4 bases. The CDR3 sequence is CASSLRQGLETQYF. The CDR3 bases are TGTGCCAGCAGCCTCCGACAGGGCTTAGAGACCCAGTACTTC.

The CDR3 bases are TGTGCCTGGAGTGTCGAGGGCCTGAATTCACCCCTCCACTTT. It codes for CAWSVEGLNSPLHF. This chain joins TRBV30 and TRBJ1-6; no clear D. Looked up from germline, CDR1 is GTSNPN and CDR2 is SVGIG (reference sequence). There are 14 residues in the CDR3. Trimming left V 0 bases short and J 7 bases short, with 10 bases between.

The chain links TRBV11-3 to TRBJ2-1; 8 bases map to TRBD2. Germline values: CDR1 SGHNT, CDR2 YENEEA. The ends lost 4 bases at V and 1 base at J; junction bases unmatched: 12. The CDR3 has 18 amino acids. CDR3 coding DNA: TGTGCCAGCAGCTCCGGTTTGGGGGCGGGAGGATCCTACAATGAGCAGTTCTTC. This sequence encodes CASSSGLGAGGSYNEQFF.